A selection of T cell receptor beta chains follows, all from one sample in a study of blood T cell repertoires in COVID-19. TCRdb's copy holds only in-frame clones and misses some; the assay was immunoSEQ multiplex PCR. The sample holds approximately 450,000 clones, around 87% seen once. The material sequenced was PBMCs or T cells enriched from blood (not recorded which). These receptors were taken from a young man who had recovered from COVID-19. The CDR3 runs from the conserved cysteine through the conserved F or W. A D gene is named only where the DNA matches it firmly. Size values are once, few and many counts, or a class for expanded clones, and some rows have none.

clone size	V gene	D gene	J gene	CDR3 DNA	CDR3 protein
-	TRBV28	-	TRBJ1-3	TGTGCCAGCAGTTTAGACAGTCTCTCTGGAAACACCATATATTTT	CASSLDSLSGNTIYF
-	TRBV6-9	-	TRBJ2-7	TGTGCCAGCAGTTCTGAGGGAGGTATTACCTACGAGCAGTACTTC	CASSSEGGITYEQYF
few	TRBV18	TRBD1	TRBJ2-1	TGTGCCAGCTCACCGGGACAGGGGACCTACAATGAGCAGTTCTTC	CASSPGQGTYNEQFF
-	TRBV9	TRBD1	TRBJ2-3	TGTGCCAGCAGCGTCGGGACAGGGGGCACGGATACGCAGTATTTT	CASSVGTGGTDTQYF
once	TRBV7-9	-	TRBJ2-3	TGTGCCAGCAGCGGACTGAGGGGGACGGCAGATACGCAGTATTTT	CASSGLRGTADTQYF
-	TRBV30	-	TRBJ1-2	TGTGCCTGGGCGGCAGGGGTGGGAGGCTACACCTTC	CAWAAGVGGYTF
-	TRBV18	TRBD2	TRBJ2-5	TGTGCCAGCTCACCTCCGGGACTAGTTGGTGAGACCCAGTACTTC	CASSPPGLVGETQYF
-	TRBV6-5	-	TRBJ1-4	TGTGCCATAATGATCAGGGATGAAAAACTGTTTTTT	CAIMIRDEKLFF
-	TRBV5-6	TRBD1	TRBJ1-3	TGTGCCAGCAGTTTAGACAGGGGCCACTCTGGAAACACCATATATTTT	CASSLDRGHSGNTIYF
-	TRBV7-2	TRBD2	TRBJ2-7	TGTGCCAGCAGCCCAAGATTCGGAGCGGGAGGACCCTACGAGCAGTACTTC	CASSPRFGAGGPYEQYF
-	TRBV11-1	TRBD1	TRBJ2-7	TGTGCCAGCAGCTTACTGGGACAGGGCTACGAGCAGTACTTC	CASSLLGQGYEQYF
-	TRBV13	-	TRBJ2-7	TGTGCCAGCAGCTTACAGGTCCTTCCATCCTACGAGCAGTACTTC	CASSLQVLPSYEQYF
-	TRBV11-2	-	TRBJ2-5	TGTGCCAGCAGCGGAACAGGGCTTGGAGAGACCCAGTACTTC	CASSGTGLGETQYF
once	TRBV30	-	TRBJ1-3	TGTGCCTGGTCTACTGGAAACACCATATATTTT	CAWSTGNTIYF
-	TRBV6-6	TRBD1	TRBJ1-3	TGTGCCAGCAGACCGGGACAGGGCGTAAACACCATATATTTT	CASRPGQGVNTIYF
-	TRBV7-9	TRBD1	TRBJ2-1	TGTGCCAGCAGCTTAGGACCGGACAGGGATTACTACAATGAGCAGTTCTTC	CASSLGPDRDYYNEQFF
-	TRBV11-2	TRBD1	TRBJ2-3	TGTGCCAGCAGCCCAGGGGGTTATAGCACAGATACGCAGTATTTT	CASSPGGYSTDTQYF
-	TRBV7-7	TRBD1	TRBJ2-2	TGTGCCAGCAGCTTAGATCAGGGGGCGACCGGGGAGCTGTTTTTT	CASSLDQGATGELFF
-	TRBV7-6	TRBD2	TRBJ2-1	TGTGCCAGCAGCTTAGCTGGACGCGGGAGTCTACTTGAGCAGTTCTTC	CASSLAGRGSLLEQFF
-	TRBV7-3	TRBD2	TRBJ2-7	TGTGCCAGCAGCTTATGTCCTAGCGGGAGTGGTTACGAGCAGTACTTC	CASSLCPSGSGYEQYF
-	TRBV15	-	TRBJ1-5	TGTGCCACCAGCAGAGAGTTCGGGGTTCAGCCCCAGCATTTT	CATSREFGVQPQHF
-	TRBV11-2	TRBD1	TRBJ1-1	TGTGCCAGCAGCTTACCCTCGACAGGGAAGACTGAAGCTTTCTTT	CASSLPSTGKTEAFF
-	TRBV3-1/TRBV3-2	-	TRBJ1-3	TGTGCCAGCAGCCAAGAATGGGAGAACACCATATATTTT	CASSQEWENTIYF
-	TRBV6-5	-	TRBJ1-3	TGTGCCAGCAGTTCGTCCCCCCTCTCCGGAAACACCATATATTTT	CASSSSPLSGNTIYF
-	TRBV27	-	TRBJ2-7	TGTGCCAGCAGTCTCACACCGAGGAGAGAGCAGTACTTC	CASSLTPRREQYF
-	TRBV3-1/TRBV3-2	-	TRBJ2-7	TGTGCCAGCAGCCCCGGTGGGGGGATCTCCTACGAGCAGTACTTC	CASSPGGGISYEQYF
-	TRBV12-3/TRBV12-4	TRBD2	TRBJ2-3	TGTGCCAGCAGGACTAGCGGCAGCTTGGCGCAGTATTTT	CASRTSGSLAQYF
once	TRBV7-2	TRBD1	TRBJ2-1	TGTGCCAGCAGCTCCTCCGGGACAGGGGGCAATGAGCAGTTCTTC	CASSSSGTGGNEQFF
-	TRBV19	-	TRBJ1-5	TGTGCCAGTAGTATAGTTGAGGGATCGAGGCAGCCCCAGCATTTT	CASSIVEGSRQPQHF
-	TRBV7-9	-	TRBJ1-6	TGTGCCAGCAGTTACAGTAATTCACCCCTCCACTTT	CASSYSNSPLHF
-	TRBV12-5	TRBD1	TRBJ1-4	TGTGCTAGCCAGGGACAGCTTGGAGAAAAACTGTTTTTT	CASQGQLGEKLFF
-	TRBV6-5	-	TRBJ1-2	TGTGCCAGCAGTTACACCTCGCGACAGAATGGCTACACCTTC	CASSYTSRQNGYTF
-	TRBV19	-	TRBJ2-3	TGTGCCAGTAGTATAGGACAAGGGTCAGGGATCACAGATACGCAGTATTTT	CASSIGQGSGITDTQYF
once	TRBV11-2	TRBD2	TRBJ2-1	TGTGCCAGCAGCCTAAATAGCGGGGAGTCCTACAATGAGCAGTTCTTC	CASSLNSGESYNEQFF
-	TRBV5-4	-	TRBJ2-7	TGTGCCAGCAGCTTAGGGGACGGGAGCTCCTACGAGCAGTACTTC	CASSLGDGSSYEQYF
-	TRBV5-1	-	TRBJ1-4	TGCGCCAGCAGCTTGGGCCGGGGAGGTAATGAAAAACTGTTTTTT	CASSLGRGGNEKLFF
-	TRBV7-9	TRBD1	TRBJ2-7	TGTGCCAGCAGCGTGACCAGGACAGGGCTCTACGAGCAGTACTTC	CASSVTRTGLYEQYF
-	TRBV18	TRBD1	TRBJ1-1	TGTGCCAGCTCACCGAGACAGGGGGCGGCGAACACTGAAGCTTTCTTT	CASSPRQGAANTEAFF
-	TRBV2	TRBD1	TRBJ1-6	TGTGCCAGCAGAACGGACAGGGAGAGAGGATCACCCCTCCACTTT	CASRTDRERGSPLHF
-	TRBV7-2	-	TRBJ1-2	TGTGCCAGCAGCTTTACTTCCGGGGAACGCACCTTC	CASSFTSGERTF
-	TRBV7-8	-	TRBJ1-3	TGTGCCAGCAGCAAGGGACTGATCGTCTCTGGAAACACCATATATTTT	CASSKGLIVSGNTIYF
-	TRBV3-1/TRBV3-2	TRBD2	TRBJ2-1	TGTGCCAGCAGCAAAGACGGCGGGAGGGTTAATGAGCAGTTCTTC	CASSKDGGRVNEQFF
-	TRBV2	-	TRBJ1-2	TGTGCCAGCAGTGAAGATCTCGGAGGGGCCGGTGGCTACACCTTC	CASSEDLGGAGGYTF
once	TRBV6-5	-	TRBJ1-5	TGTGCCAGCAGTTACTCGATCTATAGCAATCAGCCCCAGCATTTT	CASSYSIYSNQPQHF
once	TRBV20-1	TRBD2	TRBJ2-1	TGCAGTGCTAGTATTCCGGGGGGACATGAGCAGTTCTTC	CSASIPGGHEQFF
-	TRBV19	TRBD1	TRBJ1-5	TGTGCCAGTACCCGAGAAGGGACAGGGGGAAATCAGCCCCAGCATTTT	CASTREGTGGNQPQHF
once	TRBV28	-	TRBJ2-5	TGTGCCAGCAGTACAGGGTATAGCGAGACCCAGTACTTC	CASSTGYSETQYF
-	TRBV15	-	TRBJ2-3	TGTGCCACCAGCAGAGATCTTGGACAGCGCACAGATACGCAGTATTTT	CATSRDLGQRTDTQYF
-	TRBV5-4	TRBD2	TRBJ2-7	TGTGCCAGCAGCTTGACTAGCGGGGTGTACGAGCAGTACTTC	CASSLTSGVYEQYF
-	TRBV3-1/TRBV3-2	-	TRBJ2-7	TGTGCCAGCAGCCAACGGGGTACCTACGAGCAGTACTTC	CASSQRGTYEQYF
once	TRBV19	-	TRBJ2-7	TGTGCCAGGGAAGGGAGGGACACCTACGAGCAGTACTTC	CAREGRDTYEQYF
-	TRBV2	TRBD1	TRBJ1-6	TGTGCCACCCGGGACAGGGACGGCGTGTCACCCCTCCACTTT	CATRDRDGVSPLHF
-	TRBV28	TRBD1	TRBJ1-1	TGTGCCAGCAGTCCCGGGACAGGGGGCGGTGAAGCTTTCTTT	CASSPGTGGGEAFF
-	TRBV6-5	-	TRBJ1-1	TGTGCCAGCATGCTTGACAGCCGCGGGGACACTGAAGCTTTCTTT	CASMLDSRGDTEAFF
-	TRBV29-1	TRBD1	TRBJ1-2	TGCAGCGCCATACAGGGGGCACGCGGCTATGGCTACACCTTC	CSAIQGARGYGYTF
few	TRBV3-1/TRBV3-2	TRBD1	TRBJ2-7	TGTGCCAGCAGCACATCCCCAGGGGGAAAGCTTGAGCAGTACTTC	CASSTSPGGKLEQYF
-	TRBV10-2	TRBD1	TRBJ1-4	TGCGCCAGCAGTGGACAGGGGGTAGCTAATGAAAAACTGTTTTTT	CASSGQGVANEKLFF
-	TRBV19	TRBD1	TRBJ1-4	TGTGCCAGTAGAAGAGGGGGCGAAAAACTGTTTTTT	CASRRGGEKLFF
once	TRBV28	-	TRBJ1-5	TGTGCCAGCAGACCTACAGATAGCAATCAGCCCCAGCATTTT	CASRPTDSNQPQHF
-	TRBV18	TRBD2	TRBJ2-3	TGTGCCAGCTCGGGAACCGCGGGAGGTGGCACAGATACGCAGTATTTT	CASSGTAGGGTDTQYF